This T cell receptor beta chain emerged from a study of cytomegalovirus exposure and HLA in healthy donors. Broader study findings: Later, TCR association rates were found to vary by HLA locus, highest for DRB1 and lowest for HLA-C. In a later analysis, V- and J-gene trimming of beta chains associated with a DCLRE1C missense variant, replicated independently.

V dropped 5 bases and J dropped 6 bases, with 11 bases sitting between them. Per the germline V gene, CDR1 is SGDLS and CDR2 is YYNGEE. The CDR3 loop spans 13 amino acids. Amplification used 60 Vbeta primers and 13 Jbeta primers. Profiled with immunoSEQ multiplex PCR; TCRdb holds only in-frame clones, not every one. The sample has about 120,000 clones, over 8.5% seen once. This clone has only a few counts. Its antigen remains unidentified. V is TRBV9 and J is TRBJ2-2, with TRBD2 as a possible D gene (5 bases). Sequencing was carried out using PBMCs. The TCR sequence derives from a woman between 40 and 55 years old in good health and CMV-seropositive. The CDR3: CASRGATSGELFF. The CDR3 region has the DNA TGTGCCAGCAGGGGAGCCACCTCCGGGGAGCTGTTTTTT.